A selection of T cell receptor beta chains follows, all from one sample in a study of neurological immune-mediated disorders. TCRdb redid the calling of the 5' RACE reads with MiXCR, one entry per CDR3 protein. The table lists over 11,000 distinct CDR3 sequences, approximately 7% of them singletons, with approximately 25% in the top ten. Source material: CD8+ T cells from blood. These receptors were obtained from a woman between 35 and 50 years old in good health. CDR3s include the opening cysteine and the closing phenylalanine or tryptophan. A D gene is named only where the DNA matches it firmly. The size entry is marked missing in some rows and otherwise reads once, few, many or a size class.

d_call	clone_size	v_call	cdr3_length	j_call	cdr3_nt	cdr3_aa
NA	many	TRBV27	11	TRBJ2-7	TGTGCCAGCAGTGCGGGCTACGAGCAGTACTTC	CASSAGYEQYF
TRBD2	NA	TRBV28	15	TRBJ2-1	TGTTCTAGCTGGGGGACAACCGGGACTAGCGGGAGCCTGTTCTTC	CSSWGTTGTSGSLFF
NA	many	TRBV7-6	13	TRBJ1-1	TGTGCCAGCAGCTCGGGGTATGAGACTGAAGCTTTCTTT	CASSSGYETEAFF
TRBD1	many	TRBV5-1	13	TRBJ1-1	TGCGCCAGCAGGTTTCCAGGGGGCACTGAAGCTTTCTTT	CASRFPGGTEAFF
NA	NA	TRBV12-3/TRBV12-4	14	TRBJ2-3	TGTGCCAGCAGTTTTCAACAGCTACGAGATACGCAGTATTTT	CASSFQQLRDTQYF
NA	many	TRBV7-6	12	TRBJ1-5	TGTGCCAGCAGCTTGCTTGGGGAACCCCAGCATTTT	CASSLLGEPQHF
NA	many	TRBV19	14	TRBJ2-1	TGTGCCAGTAGTGTCCGGGGGTTCTACAATGAGCAGTTCTTC	CASSVRGFYNEQFF
NA	many	TRBV28	13	TRBJ2-7	TGTGCCAGCGGAGAGGATTTAAGCTACGAGCAGTACTTC	CASGEDLSYEQYF
NA	medium-sized	TRBV20-1	12	TRBJ2-7	TGCAGTGCTAGCTACGGCGTATACGAGCAGTACTTC	CSASYGVYEQYF
NA	many	TRBV6-6	14	TRBJ1-6	TGTGCCAGCAGTTCCGGGACGGGAAATTCACCCCTCCACTTT	CASSSGTGNSPLHF